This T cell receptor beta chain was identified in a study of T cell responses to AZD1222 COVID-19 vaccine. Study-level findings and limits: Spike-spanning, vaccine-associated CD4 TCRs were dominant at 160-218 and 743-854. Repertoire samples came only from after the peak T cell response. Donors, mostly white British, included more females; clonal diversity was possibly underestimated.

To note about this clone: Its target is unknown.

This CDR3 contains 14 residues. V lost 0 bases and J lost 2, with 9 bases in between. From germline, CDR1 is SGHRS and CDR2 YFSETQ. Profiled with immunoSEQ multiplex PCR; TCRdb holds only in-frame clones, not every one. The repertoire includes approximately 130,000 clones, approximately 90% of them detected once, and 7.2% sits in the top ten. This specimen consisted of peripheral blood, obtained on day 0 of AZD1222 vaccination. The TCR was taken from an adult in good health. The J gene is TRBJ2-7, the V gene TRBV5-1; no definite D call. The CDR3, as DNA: TGCGCCAGCAGCTTGGGTTTCGGAACCTACGAGCAGTACTTC. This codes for CASSLGFGTYEQYF.